Many counts were recorded for the clone carrying this T cell receptor (beta chain). The CDR3 has 15 amino acids. Losses at the gene ends were 5 bases for V and 6 bases for J; bases not matched to a gene: 9. Germline CDR1 SGHDT, CDR2 YYEEEE. This sample was included in a study of T-cell reconstitution after alpha-beta-depleted transplantation in children. Library preparation (for TCRbeta) was performed with unique molecular identifiers. Each CDR3 protein gets one entry after TCRdb re-called the PCR reads with MiXCR. The data show 120,000 or so distinct CDR3 sequences, with 10% to 13% seen just once and around 8.5% held by the top ten.

The TCR comes from a human donor who donated a stem cell graft to a child with acute lymphoblastic leukemia. The gene calls are TRBV5-6 and TRBJ2-2; 8 bases map to TRBD1. Sample: PBMCs from the stem cell graft donor, taken from the stem cell graft. As DNA, the CDR3 is TGTGCCAGCAGGCCGACAGGGGCCATAGCCGGGGAGCTGTTTTTT. Amino acids: CASRPTGAIAGELFF. The full variable domain, in which reference TRBV5-6 and TRBJ2-2 provide the parts outside the CDR3, is DAGVTQSPTHLIKTRGQQVTLRCSPKSGHDTVSWYQQALGQGPQFIFQYYEEEERQRGNFPDRFSGHQFPNYSSELNVNALLLGDSALYLCASRPTGAIAGELFFGEGSRLTVL.